The entry below gives a single TCR beta chain sequence along with its context. This sample was included in a study of T-cell reconstitution after alpha-beta-depleted transplantation in children. The CDR3 is 15 amino acids. V lost 5 bases and J lost 5; bases outside the gene matches: 8. Using unique molecular identifiers, the investigators prepared the TCRbeta library. A single record per CDR3 protein comes from TCRdb applying MiXCR to the PCR reads. The table has about 610,000 distinct CDR3 sequences, about 10% seen once. This clonotype was obtained from a human donor who donated a stem cell graft to a child with acute myeloid leukemia. The V and J genes are TRBV12-3 or TRBV12-4 and TRBJ1-2; TRBD1 matches at 10 bases. Sequencing was performed on PBMCs from the stem cell graft donor, taken from the stem cell graft. CDR3 region: CASSPTGDRGYGYTF. The CDR3, as DNA: TGTGCCAGCAGTCCAACCGGGGACAGGGGATATGGCTACACCTTC.